Following are 26 T cell receptor beta chains from one sample sequenced in a study of identical twins. One entry per CDR3 protein results from TCRdb running MiXCR on the 5' RACE reads. The sample records approximately 190,000 distinct CDR3 sequences, about 15% being singletons. These records were also assigned to another study, of T cells expressing NK-cell markers.

The sample was CD8+ T cells sorted from blood. The receptor set was obtained from a woman in her late teens or twenties in good health.

V is TRBV5-6 and J is TRBJ2-7; D is perhaps TRBD1 (6 bases). The CDR3 runs 14 residues. V dropped 0 bases and J dropped 2 bases, with 9 bases sitting between them. CDR1 is SGHDT and CDR2 is YYEEEE in the germline V gene. In DNA form, the CDR3 reads TGTGCCAGCAGCTTGGGGACAGCCCCCTACGAGCAGTACTTC. It encodes CASSLGTAPYEQYF.

This clonotype was recorded a few times. The chain uses TRBV14 and TRBJ2-5; D is unclear. Trimming took off 4 bases at V and 7 bases at J, with 10 bases between the two ends. The CDR3 runs to 12 residues. CDR1 SGHDN and CDR2 FVKESK come from the germline V gene. This CDR3 reads CASSPTLGTQYF. The CDR3 DNA is TGTGCCAGCAGCCCTACCTTGGGGACCCAGTACTTC.

This clonotype was found a few times. The rearrangement uses TRBV5-5 and TRBJ2-4; D unclear. V shed 0 bases and J shed 9 bases, with 7 bases lying between them. The CDR3 sequence is 12 residues long. Germline V gene sequence: CDR1 SGHKS, CDR2 YYEKEE (reference sequence). In DNA, the CDR3 is TGTGCCAGCAGCTTGGAAGGAGTCATTCAGTACTTC. The encoded protein is CASSLEGVIQYF.

V is TRBV30 and J is TRBJ2-6, with D tentatively TRBD1 (5 bases). Trimming pared 0 bases from V and 1 base from J, leaving 7 bases between. This CDR3 spans 15 amino acids. Germline V lookup: CDR1 GTSNPN, CDR2 SVGIG (reference sequence). This CDR3 reads CAWSVPGSGANVLTF. CDR3 nucleotides: TGTGCCTGGAGTGTACCAGGGTCTGGGGCCAACGTCCTGACTTTC.

The rearrangement uses TRBV15 and TRBJ2-5; D ambiguous. Trimming removed 1 base at V and 5 bases at J, with 17 bases between. The germline gives CDR1 LNHNV, CDR2 YYDKDF (reference sequence). The CDR3 length is 16 residues. As DNA, the CDR3 is TGTGCCACCAGCAGAGGCCCGGCCGGCGACCGGGAGACCCAGTACTTC. Its translation: CATSRGPAGDRETQYF. Based on the CDR3 plus reference TRBV15 and TRBJ2-5, the full variable domain is DAMVIQNPRYQVTQFGKPVTLSCSQTLNHNVMYWYQQKSSQAPKLLFHYYDKDFNNEADTPDNFQSRRPNTSFCFLDIRSPGLGDTAMYLCATSRGPAGDRETQYFGPGTRLLVL.

This clonotype was detected a few times. The rearrangement links TRBV13 to TRBJ1-1; D might be TRBD1 (5 bases). Deletions cut 3 bases from V and 9 bases from J, with 8 bases between. The CDR3 has 11 residues. Germline V CDR1 and CDR2: PRHDT, FYEKMQ (reference sequence). This CDR3 reads CASSFGAQAFF. CDR3 DNA sequence: TGTGCCAGCAGCTTCGGGGCCCAAGCTTTCTTT. The variable domain in full, completed from reference TRBV13 and TRBJ1-1, reads AAGVIQSPRHLIKEKRETATLKCYPIPRHDTVYWYQQGPGQDPQFLISFYEKMQSDKGSIPDRFSAQQFSDYHSELNMSSLELGDSALYFCASSFGAQAFFGQGTRLTVV.

This clonotype was detected a few times. The rearrangement links TRBV5-6 to TRBJ1-5, with 8 bases aligning to TRBD1. Germline-derived CDR1 and CDR2 are SGHDT and YYEEEE. Germline trimming cut 4 bases from V and 5 bases from J; bases unmatched to any gene: 8. This CDR3 is 15 amino acids long. The CDR3 DNA sequence: TGTGCCAGCAGCGCCCAGGGGGCTTATCATCAGCCCCAGCATTTT. Translating it yields CASSAQGAYHQPQHF. The full variable domain, with the rest looked up from reference TRBV5-6 and TRBJ1-5, is DAGVTQSPTHLIKTRGQQVTLRCSPKSGHDTVSWYQQALGQGPQFIFQYYEEEERQRGNFPDRFSGHQFPNYSSELNVNALLLGDSALYLCASSAQGAYHQPQHFGDGTRLSIL.

With respect to this clonotype: A read error is possible here, since a much larger clone lies one base away. The chain joins TRBV25-1 to TRBJ2-7; D tentatively reads TRBD1 or TRBD2 (5 bases each). CDR3 length equals 12 residues. In germline, CDR1 is MGHDK, CDR2 SYGVNS. As DNA, the CDR3 is TGTGCCAGCACCCAGGGAGCCTACGAGCAGCACTTC. Translation: CASTQGAYEQHF.

The V call is TRBV20-1, the J call TRBJ2-3, with a possible D match to TRBD2 (5 bases). V lost 7 bases and J lost 6, with 14 bases in between. Germline CDR1 and CDR2: DFQATT and SNEGSKA (reference sequence). The CDR3 loop spans 12 amino acids. CDR3 DNA sequence: TGCAGTGTATCTAGCTGGACCGATACGCAGTATTTT. Protein sequence: CSVSSWTDTQYF.

At least ten counts were recorded for this clonotype. The chain combines TRBV6-1 with TRBJ1-5; D unresolved. Trimming took 3 bases from V and 3 from J, leaving 9 bases between them. There are 14 residues in the CDR3. Germline V gene sequence: CDR1 MNHNS, CDR2 SASEGT. CDR3 coding DNA: TGTGCCAGCAGTGAGGATCCTTTCAATCAGCCCCAGCATTTT. Protein: CASSEDPFNQPQHF.

This clonotype was counted only a few times. This chain links TRBV9 with TRBJ1-2; D remains unclear. The CDR3 totals 10 residues. V lost 7 bases and J lost 8, with 9 bases in between. Germline CDR1 is SGDLS and CDR2 is YYNGEE. The CDR3 spells CASGGRGYTF. In DNA form, the CDR3 reads TGTGCCAGCGGCGGACGGGGCTACACCTTC.

This clonotype turned up a few times. The chain links TRBV29-1 to TRBJ1-4; 7 bases line up with TRBD1. J was trimmed by 5 bases and V by 4 bases; bases with no gene match: 7. This CDR3 comprises 14 residues. Germline V gene data show CDR1 as SQVTM and CDR2 as ANQGSEA. The CDR3 nucleotides read TGCAGCGTTGGGGGGGGACAGCTCAATGAAAAACTGTTTTTT. As protein: CSVGGGQLNEKLFF.

The chain is built from TRBV29-1 and TRBJ1-1, with D possibly matching TRBD1 (5 bases). Per the germline V gene, CDR1 is SQVTM and CDR2 is ANQGSEA. This CDR3 spans 15 amino acids. Trimming shortened V by 7 bases and J by 4 bases, and 22 bases separated the two germline ends. CDR3 sequence: CSANCIQVVSTEAFF. The DNA for the CDR3 is TGCAGCGCGAACTGCATACAGGTCGTGAGCACTGAAGCTTTCTTT. The full variable domain, completed using reference TRBV29-1 and TRBJ1-1, is SAVISQKPSRDICQRGTSLTIQCQVDSQVTMMFWYRQQPGQSLTLIATANQGSEATYESGFVIDKFPISRPNLTFSTLTVSNMSPEDSSIYLCSANCIQVVSTEAFFGQGTRLTVV.

The chain joins TRBV9 to TRBJ1-1; a weak D match, TRBD1 (6 bases). V lost 3 bases and J lost 1, with 16 bases in between. The germline V gene encodes CDR1 SGDLS and CDR2 YYNGEE. The CDR3 sequence is 16 residues long. The CDR3 bases are TGTGCCAGCAGCGCCCACAGGACAGCTTCGAACACTGAAGCTTTCTTT. It is translated as CASSAHRTASNTEAFF.

Here the CDR3 reads CASSYDAAYEQYF. The CDR3, as DNA: TGTGCCAGCAGTTACGACGCCGCCTACGAGCAGTACTTC. This rearrangement joins TRBV6-5 to TRBJ2-7, with no clear D. V lost 2 bases, J lost 2 bases, and 7 bases lay in between. From germline, CDR1 is MNHEY and CDR2 SVGAGI. This CDR3 region has 13 residues.

This chain uses TRBV12-3 or TRBV12-4 with TRBJ2-4, with D uncertain. The CDR3 has 13 residues. V lost 1 base and J lost 6, with 7 bases in between. The CDR3 DNA sequence: TGTGCCAGCAGTTTAGGGGGAAGAAACATTCAGTACTTC. Protein sequence: CASSLGGRNIQYF.

V is TRBV3-1 and J is TRBJ2-3; TRBD1 aligns across 8 bases. The V segment lost 4 bases and the J segment 6 bases; nucleotides outside the gene matches: 6. The germline CDR1 and CDR2 sequences are LGHDT and YNNKEL (reference sequence). The CDR3 contains 14 residues. The CDR3 sequence is CASSLRGRWDTQYF. CDR3 DNA: TGTGCCAGCAGCCTCAGGGGGCGGTGGGATACGCAGTATTTT.

The DNA of the CDR3 is TGTGCCAGCAGGGGCTTGTACTACGAGCAGTACTTC. It codes for CASRGLYYEQYF. The genes are TRBV6-6 and TRBJ2-7; D call uncertain. Germline V gene sequence: CDR1 MNHNY, CDR2 SVGAGI (reference sequence). The CDR3 runs 12 residues. V lost 6 bases and J lost 3, with 9 bases in between.

The chain joins TRBV5-1 to TRBJ2-7, with D possibly matching TRBD1 (5 bases). The CDR3 length is 15 residues. V was trimmed by 4 bases and J by 5 bases, leaving 19 bases between them. The germline V gene encodes CDR1 SGHRS and CDR2 YFSETQ. The DNA of the CDR3 is TGCGCCAGCAGCCCCGGCAGGGTATATCGGGACGAGCAGTACTTC. This codes for CASSPGRVYRDEQYF.

The genes are TRBV7-9 and TRBJ2-1; D possibly corresponds to TRBD2 (5 bases). The CDR3 runs 12 residues. Germline CDR1 reads SEHNR; CDR2 reads FQNEAQ (reference sequence). The V and J ends lost 5 bases and 10 bases respectively, with 12 bases between them. CDR3 nucleotides: TGTGCCAGCAGCCCTCCCCCGGGGGAGCAGTTCTTC. This codes for CASSPPPGEQFF.

This chain uses TRBV28 with TRBJ2-7, with 9 bases that match TRBD1. Germline trimming cut 8 bases from V and 2 bases from J; bases unmatched to any gene: 13. The CDR3 is 16 amino acids. Germline V CDR1 and CDR2: MDHEN, SYDVKM. The CDR3 DNA is TGTGCCAGCCAACCAGCGGGACAGGGTTATCCCTACGAGCAGTACTTC. This gives the protein CASQPAGQGYPYEQYF.

The rearrangement uses TRBV9 and TRBJ2-6; D unclear. Deletions cut 0 bases from V and 1 base from J, with 2 bases between. The germline V gene encodes CDR1 SGDLS and CDR2 YYNGEE. The CDR3 has 14 residues. The CDR3 bases are TGTGCCAGCAGCGTAGGTTCTGGGGCCAACGTCCTGACTTTC. This gives the protein CASSVGSGANVLTF. Together with reference TRBV9 and TRBJ2-6, the CDR3 gives the full variable domain: DSGVTQTPKHLITATGQRVTLRCSPRSGDLSVYWYQQSLDQGLQFLIQYYNGEERAKGNILERFSAQQFPDLHSELNLSSLELGDSALYFCASSVGSGANVLTFGAGSRLTVL.

This clonotype was picked up a small number of times. The rearrangement links TRBV4-3 to TRBJ2-7; D not certain. The germline V gene encodes CDR1 LGHNA and CDR2 YSLEER. The CDR3 is 15 residues long. Trimming pared 0 bases from V and 3 bases from J, leaving 12 bases between. The CDR3 sequence: CASSQDAHQDYEQYF. The CDR3 coding sequence is TGCGCCAGCAGCCAAGATGCTCACCAGGACTACGAGCAGTACTTC.

The chain employs TRBV9 and TRBJ1-1; D call uncertain. The CDR3 has 11 amino acids. CDR1 is SGDLS, CDR2 YYNGEE, per germline. Trimming removed 9 bases from V and 3 bases from J, with 9 bases in between. CDR3 loop: CATGPYTEAFF. Here the CDR3 DNA reads TGTGCCACCGGTCCGTACACTGAAGCTTTCTTT.

This clonotype was detected only a few times. The chain uses TRBV6-5 and TRBJ1-1, with 7 bases aligning to TRBD1. Germline-derived CDR1 and CDR2 are MNHEY and SVGAGI. V gave up 4 bases and J gave up 1 base; unmatched junction bases: 3. The CDR3 sequence is 14 residues long. CDR3 bases: TGTGCCAGCAGTTCGGGGACAGAGAACACTGAAGCTTTCTTT. Translated, it gives CASSSGTENTEAFF.

The table lists this clonotype with a few counts. The chain combines TRBV12-3 or TRBV12-4 with TRBJ2-1; 11 bases are a match to TRBD2. This CDR3 has 16 amino acids. J lost 1 base, V lost 5 bases, and 4 bases had no gene match. The CDR3 spells CASSRRLAGSYNEQFF. As DNA, the CDR3 is TGTGCCAGCAGTCGACGACTAGCGGGGTCCTACAATGAGCAGTTCTTC.